Presented here are 26 T cell receptor beta chains from one specimen sequenced in a study of PD-1 blockade in classical Hodgkin lymphoma (dated by TCRdb to between 2020 and 2021). Library creation used the immunoSEQ multiplex PCR assay. Not all clones reach the TCRdb copy of this immuneACCESS table, which keeps in-frame sequences only. Checked studies attribute under half of the gap to unresolved V genes and leave the rest unexplained. Here the sample has more than 75,000 clones; approximately 94% occur a single time. The leading ten clones occupy roughly 1.9% of the sample. This sample's time point label indicates: cycle 4 day 1 (C4D1), after 6 weeks of nivolumab. Every trial patient had relapsed following autologous stem cell transplantation, and prior brentuximab vedotin exposure was what differed among cohorts A, B and C. The sequenced sample was peripheral blood mononuclear cells (PBMCs), obtained before the fourth cycle of nivolumab. Every receptor here comes from a human donor with classical Hodgkin lymphoma.

The chain carries TRBV28 and TRBJ1-2; 8 positions agree with TRBD1. CDR3 length: 13 residues. CDR1 is MDHEN and CDR2 is SYDVKM in the germline V gene. V was clipped by 6 bases and J by 8 bases; unmatched bases: 8. The CDR3 sequence is CASRTDRGQGYTF. The CDR3 nucleotides read TGTGCCAGCAGAACTGACAGGGGTCAAGGCTACACCTTC.

The chain links TRBV29-1 to TRBJ1-1; 7 nucleotides line up with TRBD1. The J segment lost 2 bases and the V segment lost 4 bases, leaving 4 bases of the junction unmatched. Germline loops: CDR1 SQVTM, CDR2 ANQGSEA. CDR3 length equals 13 residues. The CDR3 DNA is TGCAGCGTTGGACAGGGCCTAAACACTGAAGCTTTCTTT. Its translation is CSVGQGLNTEAFF. Filled out from reference TRBV29-1 and TRBJ1-1, the complete variable domain reads SAVISQKPSRDICQRGTSLTIQCQVDSQVTMMFWYRQQPGQSLTLIATANQGSEATYESGFVIDKFPISRPNLTFSTLTVSNMSPEDSSIYLCSVGQGLNTEAFFGQGTRLTVV.

The chain recombines TRBV19 with TRBJ1-3; D perhaps matches TRBD1 (6 bases). The CDR3 runs 16 residues. V lost 7 bases and J lost 1, with 17 bases in between. Germline V lookup: CDR1 LNHDA, CDR2 SQIVND (reference sequence). The CDR3 DNA reads as TGTGCCAGTATCGGCCAGACAGGTTCTTCTGGAAACACCATATATTTT. The encoded protein is CASIGQTGSSGNTIYF.

The V gene is TRBV30, the J gene TRBJ1-2, with TRBD1 matching 8 bases. There are 12 residues in the CDR3. V was clipped by 5 bases and J by 9 bases; unmatched bases: 8. Germline assignment: CDR1 GTSNPN and CDR2 SVGIG (reference sequence). CDR3 sequence: CAWVQGALSYTF. CDR3 coding DNA: TGTGCCTGGGTGCAGGGGGCGCTTAGCTACACCTTC.

This chain uses TRBV28 with TRBJ2-1, with D possibly being TRBD1 or TRBD2 (5 bases each). Germline-derived CDR1 and CDR2 are MDHEN and SYDVKM. Trimming left V 10 bases short and J 9 bases short, with 25 bases between. CDR3 length: 15 amino acids. In DNA, the CDR3 is TGTGCCATCAAACGGGGCACATGGCAATATACTGAGCAGTTCTTC. It yields the protein CAIKRGTWQYTEQFF.

The chain combines TRBV20-1 with TRBJ2-1, with D unresolved. Trimming shortened V by 5 bases and J by 6 bases, and 8 bases separated the two germline ends. CDR1 DFQATT and CDR2 SNEGSKA come from the germline V gene (reference sequence). This CDR3 contains 11 residues. The CDR3 DNA follows: TGCAGTGCTGAAGCAGGCAATGAGCAGTTCTTC. As protein: CSAEAGNEQFF.

The chain couples TRBV30 to TRBJ1-2; TRBD1 is a possible D gene (5 bases). The CDR3 runs 12 residues. Germline CDR1 GTSNPN, CDR2 SVGIG (reference sequence). V dropped 0 bases and J dropped 5 bases, with 7 bases sitting between them. CDR3 coding DNA: TGTGCCTGGAGTGTAGGGGAGTATGGCTACACCTTC. Translating gives CAWSVGEYGYTF. Supplemented by reference TRBV30 and TRBJ1-2, the full variable domain reads SQTIHQWPATLVQPVGSPLSLECTVEGTSNPNLYWYRQAAGRGLQLLFYSVGIGQISSEVPQNLSASRPQDRQFILSSKKLLLSDSGFYLCAWSVGEYGYTFGSGTRLTVV.

This chain uses TRBV25-1 with TRBJ2-5; possibly TRBD1 for D (5 bases). Trimming took 3 bases from V and 2 from J, leaving 10 bases between them. Germline CDR1 and CDR2: MGHDK and SYGVNS. There are 14 residues in the CDR3. Here the CDR3 reads CASSERQQQETQYF. The CDR3 bases are TGTGCCAGCAGTGAGAGACAGCAACAAGAGACCCAGTACTTC.

The rearrangement joins TRBV28 to TRBJ2-3; TRBD2 matches 9 bases. The V gene's germline CDR1 is MDHEN and CDR2 SYDVKM. The CDR3 contains 16 residues. V shed 1 base, J shed 6 bases, and the junction held 8 bases outside the gene matches. CDR3 bases: TGTGCCAGCAGTTTATCGCGGGTAGCGGGAGAGGATACGCAGTATTTT. This sequence encodes CASSLSRVAGEDTQYF. The whole variable domain, remainder taken from reference TRBV28 and TRBJ2-3, is DVKVTQSSRYLVKRTGEKVFLECVQDMDHENMFWYRQDPGLGLRLIYFSYDVKMKEKGDIPEGYSVSREKKERFSLILESASTNQTSMYLCASSLSRVAGEDTQYFGPGTRLTVL.

The genes are TRBV29-1 and TRBJ2-5, with D possibly being TRBD1 or TRBD2 (5 bases each). CDR3 length: 12 amino acids. CDR1 SQVTM and CDR2 ANQGSEA come from the germline V gene. V was shortened by 8 bases and J by 6 bases, with 16 bases between the two germline ends. The CDR3 here is CSMSRESKTQYF. CDR3 nucleotide sequence: TGCAGCATGTCCAGGGAGTCTAAGACCCAGTACTTC.

The chain joins TRBV9 to TRBJ1-2, with unresolved D. Germline loops: CDR1 SGDLS, CDR2 YYNGEE. The ends were cut back, 0 bases at V and 7 bases at J, with 16 bases in the middle. CDR3 length equals 15 residues. This CDR3 reads CASSVEGRRSAGYTF. CDR3 coding DNA: TGTGCCAGCAGCGTAGAGGGTCGACGGTCGGCTGGCTACACCTTC.

The chain is built from TRBV23-1 and TRBJ2-7, with TRBD1 identical over 9 bases. TRBV23-1 is labeled an ORF, and its function is uncertain. This CDR3 region has 17 residues. V lost 3 bases to trimming and J lost 4 bases; unmatched junction nucleotides: 13. CDR3 loop: CASSHGTGKGTFYEQYF. CDR3 DNA: TGCGCCAGCAGTCACGGGACAGGGAAGGGGACCTTTTACGAGCAGTACTTC.

The chain combines TRBV11-2 with TRBJ1-1, with D unclear. Germline loops: CDR1 SGHAT, CDR2 FQNNGV. The CDR3 consists of 15 residues. V was shortened by 0 bases and J by 0 bases, with 8 bases between the two germline ends. CDR3 sequence (DNA): TGTGCCAGCAGCTTAGAGTGGGCGTTGAACACTGAAGCTTTCTTT. As protein: CASSLEWALNTEAFF.

In its sample, this clone was seen once. In DNA form, the CDR3 reads TGTGCCAGCAGTCCCCCGCAGGGGGCGGGGCAGCCCCAGCATTTT. Protein: CASSPPQGAGQPQHF. The rearrangement joins TRBV28 to TRBJ1-5, with 8 bases fitting TRBD1. The CDR3 loop spans 15 amino acids. Germline lookup yields CDR1 MDHEN and CDR2 SYDVKM. J was trimmed by 7 bases and V by 5 bases; bases with no gene match: 10.

The CDR3 DNA sequence: TGTGCCTGGAGCCGGACAGGGGGCCCTCAGCCCCAGCATTTT. This codes for CAWSRTGGPQPQHF. The chain links TRBV30 to TRBJ1-5; 11 positions agree with TRBD1. The CDR3 consists of 14 residues. Germline CDR1 reads GTSNPN; CDR2 reads SVGIG (reference sequence). V shed 3 bases, J shed 6 bases, and the junction held 4 bases outside the gene matches. The full variable domain, with the rest looked up from reference TRBV30 and TRBJ1-5, is SQTIHQWPATLVQPVGSPLSLECTVEGTSNPNLYWYRQAAGRGLQLLFYSVGIGQISSEVPQNLSASRPQDRQFILSSKKLLLSDSGFYLCAWSRTGGPQPQHFGDGTRLSIL.

The V gene is TRBV7-6, the J gene TRBJ2-1; 12 positions match TRBD2. From germline, CDR1 is SGHVS and CDR2 FNYEAQ. This CDR3 spans 15 amino acids. With 1 base clipped from V and 8 bases from J, the junction kept 3 bases outside the gene matches. The CDR3, as DNA: TGTGCCAGCAGCTTAGGACTAGCGGGAGTTCATGAGCAGTTCTTC. Protein sequence: CASSLGLAGVHEQFF.

The rearrangement links TRBV7-8 to TRBJ2-3; TRBD2 matches 9 bases. V shed 2 bases and J 3 bases; nucleotides not matched to a gene: 6. There are 16 residues in the CDR3. Looked up from germline, CDR1 is SGHVS and CDR2 is FQNEAQ. CDR3 loop: CASSLWAGGGTDTQYF. CDR3 coding DNA: TGTGCCAGCAGCTTATGGGCGGGAGGGGGAACAGATACGCAGTATTTT.

The V and J genes are TRBV7-9 and TRBJ2-7; D may be TRBD1 or TRBD2 (5 bases each). V gave up 3 bases and J gave up 3 bases, with 18 bases separating them. This CDR3 is built from 16 residues. Germline CDR1 reads SEHNR; CDR2 reads FQNEAQ (reference sequence). CDR3 nucleotide sequence: TGTGCCAGCAGCTTTGGGGGTACTAGAGAGGACTACGAGCAGTACTTC. Amino acids: CASSFGGTREDYEQYF.

J is TRBJ1-1 and V is TRBV6-4; a possible D gene is TRBD1 (5 bases). The germline V and J ends were trimmed by 4 bases and 7 bases, with 19 bases remaining between them. The CDR3 consists of 15 residues. The V gene's germline CDR1 is MRHNA and CDR2 SNTAGT. The CDR3 loop is CASSVRRDLEFEAFF. The CDR3 region has the DNA TGTGCCAGCAGTGTGAGGAGGGACTTGGAGTTTGAAGCTTTCTTT.

This clone has just a few counts. V is TRBV2 and J is TRBJ2-2, with D perhaps TRBD2 (6 bases). Trimming stripped 7 bases from V and 5 bases from J, with 11 bases between. The CDR3 is 13 amino acids. Germline V CDR1 and CDR2: SNHLY, FYNNEI. The CDR3 coding sequence is TGTGCCAGCATGCCAGGAGGGACCGGGGAGCTGTTTTTT. Its translation: CASMPGGTGELFF.

This rearrangement joins TRBV6-5 to TRBJ2-1; D is perhaps TRBD1 or TRBD2 (6 bases each). V lost 2 bases, J lost 7 bases, and 12 bases lay in between. In germline, CDR1 is MNHEY, CDR2 SVGAGI. The CDR3 contains 14 residues. Here the CDR3 reads CASSYTGGGNEQFF. CDR3 bases: TGTGCCAGCAGTTACACAGGAGGGGGTAATGAGCAGTTCTTC.

The rearrangement uses TRBV28 and TRBJ2-3; unclear D gene. V was clipped by 4 bases and J by 2 bases, with 13 bases between them. This CDR3 has 15 amino acids. CDR1 is MDHEN and CDR2 is SYDVKM in the germline V gene. The CDR3 DNA reads as TGTGCCAGCAGTTCCCAACTTCTCCCCACAGATACGCAGTATTTT. This gives the protein CASSSQLLPTDTQYF.

The chain uses TRBV27 and TRBJ2-3; no clear D. The V end was cut by 5 bases, the J end by 5 bases, with 5 bases between. This CDR3 has 11 residues. CDR1 and CDR2 (germline): MNHEY, SMNVEV (reference sequence). The CDR3 DNA reads as TGTGCCAGCAGTCAAGGAGATACGCAGTATTTT. It encodes CASSQGDTQYF.

The genes are TRBV5-1 and TRBJ2-2; D unclear. Trimming removed 0 bases from V and 2 bases from J, with 5 bases in between. Germline V lookup: CDR1 SGHRS, CDR2 YFSETQ. The CDR3 covers 14 residues. CDR3 nucleotides: TGCGCCAGCAGCTTGGGTCAAAACACCGGGGAGCTGTTTTTT. The encoded protein is CASSLGQNTGELFF.

Only one count was recorded for this clone. V is TRBV7-9 and J is TRBJ1-4; D ambiguous. Trimming removed 2 bases from V and 5 bases from J, with 6 bases in between. Germline lookup yields CDR1 SEHNR and CDR2 FQNEAQ (reference sequence). This CDR3 is built from 13 residues. The CDR3 sequence is CASSLRRNEKLFF. The CDR3 DNA is TGTGCCAGCAGCTTAAGGAGGAATGAAAAACTGTTTTTT.

The chain links TRBV4-1 to TRBJ1-1; D possibly corresponds to TRBD1 (5 bases). Looked up from germline, CDR1 is MGHRA and CDR2 is YSYEKL. With 0 bases removed from V and 4 bases from J, the gap between germline ends came to 12 bases. The CDR3 contains 15 residues. For the CDR3, the DNA is TGCGCCAGCAGCCAAGATGGTCGGGGGGGCACTGAAGCTTTCTTT. Protein: CASSQDGRGGTEAFF.